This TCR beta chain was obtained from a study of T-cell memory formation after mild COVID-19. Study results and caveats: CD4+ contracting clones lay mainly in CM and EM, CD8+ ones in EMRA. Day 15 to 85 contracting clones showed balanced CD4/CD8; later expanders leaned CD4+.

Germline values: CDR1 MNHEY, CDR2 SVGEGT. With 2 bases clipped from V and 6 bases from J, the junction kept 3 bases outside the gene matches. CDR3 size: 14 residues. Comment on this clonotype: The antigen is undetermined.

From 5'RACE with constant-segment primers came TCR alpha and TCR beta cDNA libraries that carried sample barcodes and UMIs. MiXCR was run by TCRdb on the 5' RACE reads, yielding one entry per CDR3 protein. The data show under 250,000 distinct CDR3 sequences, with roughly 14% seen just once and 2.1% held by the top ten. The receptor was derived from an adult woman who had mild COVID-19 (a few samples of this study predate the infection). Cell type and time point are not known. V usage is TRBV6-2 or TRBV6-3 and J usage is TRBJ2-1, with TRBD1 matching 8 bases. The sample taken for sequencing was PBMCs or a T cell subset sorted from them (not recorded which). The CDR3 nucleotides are TGTGCCAGCAGTTACGGAGGGACAGGCAATGAGCAGTTCTTC. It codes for CASSYGGTGNEQFF.